This T cell receptor beta chain was captured by sequencing in a study of blood T cell repertoires in COVID-19. Study summary: Whether acute or convalescent, the COVID-19 samples came from the United States, Italy and Spain. Nucleic acid was either cDNA or gDNA, and it came from T cells, B-cell-depleted T cells, or PBMCs.

The V gene lost 5 bases and the J gene lost 1 base, with 3 bases spanning the gap. The CDR3 loop spans 12 amino acids. Germline V gives CDR1 SGHTA, CDR2 FQGNSA. In the original workflow: Estimation of nucleated cell counts relied on the amplification of reference gene primers. Profiled with immunoSEQ multiplex PCR; TCRdb holds only in-frame clones, not every one. From that table come the V and J calls and clone size; the DNA was used to work out D and trimming. The sample includes approximately 250,000 clones, roughly 84% seen only once; the top ten take 0.85% to 1%. Note on this clone: Additional DNA sequences in this sample encode the identical CDR3.

The gene calls are TRBV7-2 and TRBJ2-1; D is undetermined. The material sequenced was peripheral blood. The receptor's source is a man aged 35-49 years with acute or convalescent COVID-19. The chain's CDR3 is CASSLSYNEQFF. The DNA for the CDR3 is TGTGCCAGCAGCCTTTCCTACAATGAGCAGTTCTTC.